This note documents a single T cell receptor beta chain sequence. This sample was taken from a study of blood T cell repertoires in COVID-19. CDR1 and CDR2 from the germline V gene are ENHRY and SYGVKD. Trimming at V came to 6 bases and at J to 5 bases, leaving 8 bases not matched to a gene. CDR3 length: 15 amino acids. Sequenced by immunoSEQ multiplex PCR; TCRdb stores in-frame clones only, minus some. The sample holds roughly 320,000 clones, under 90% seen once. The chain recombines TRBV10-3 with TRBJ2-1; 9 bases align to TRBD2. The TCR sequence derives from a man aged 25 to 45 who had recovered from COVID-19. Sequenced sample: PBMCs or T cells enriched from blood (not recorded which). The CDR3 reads CAIRRASGIDNEQFF. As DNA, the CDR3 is TGTGCCATCAGGAGAGCTAGCGGGATAGACAATGAGCAGTTCTTC.